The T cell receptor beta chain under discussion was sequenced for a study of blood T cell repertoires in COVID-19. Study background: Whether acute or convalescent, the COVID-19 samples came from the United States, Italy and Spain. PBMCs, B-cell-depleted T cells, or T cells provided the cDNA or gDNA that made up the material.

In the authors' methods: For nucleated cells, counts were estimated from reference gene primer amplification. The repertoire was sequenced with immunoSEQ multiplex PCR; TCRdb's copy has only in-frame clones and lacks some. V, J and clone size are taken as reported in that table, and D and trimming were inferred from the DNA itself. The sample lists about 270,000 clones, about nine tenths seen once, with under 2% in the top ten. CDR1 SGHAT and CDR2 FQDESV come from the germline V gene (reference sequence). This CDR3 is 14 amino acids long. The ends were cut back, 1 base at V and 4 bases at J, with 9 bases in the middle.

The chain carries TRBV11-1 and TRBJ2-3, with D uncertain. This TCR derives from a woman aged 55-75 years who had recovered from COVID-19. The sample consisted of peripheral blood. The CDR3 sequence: CASSLGLEADTQYF. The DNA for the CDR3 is TGTGCCAGCAGCTTAGGGCTAGAAGCAGATACGCAGTATTTT.